This TCR beta chain was captured by sequencing in a study of cytomegalovirus exposure and HLA in healthy donors (dated by TCRdb to between 2016 and 2019). Background on the whole study: An earlier analysis of 550 to 700 of the donors reported 250 to 300 Gb of sequence data and 117 million unique TCR beta sequences from roughly 200 million T cells. A later analysis re-examined previously published TCR beta repertoires from 610 or so donors and added high-resolution HLA genotyping to investigate patterns of TCR occurrence. In addition to the first cohort of several hundred subjects, a separate validation cohort of about 120 different subjects was used. Among over 350 genotyped donors of the cohort, an average of approximately 240,000 unique TCR beta nucleotide sequences were sequenced per donor, around 18% of them non-productive. The T cell repertoires of around 670 subjects were profiled by immunosequencing and related to cytomegalovirus serostatus. Every discovery cohort repertoire had been produced on one sequencing platform. Donor age, sex, ethnicity and CMV serostatus were collected together with the repertoire data. The study combined high-throughput TCR immunosequencing, statistical association of individual TCRs with disease status, and machine learning to predict cytomegalovirus infection status. Typing coverage differed by locus: A, B, C, DRB1 and DQB1 were typed in roughly 629-640 donors, DQA1 in 522, DPA1 in some 600, and DPB1 in about 450. The study aimed to test whether cataloging public T cell receptors could reveal signatures of past pathogen exposure. Of the roughly 400 genotyped donors, roughly 85% fell in the genetic ancestry cluster associated with self-reported Caucasian donors. In the later analysis, no new phenotypic data were used to find candidate immune exposures; instead, reliance was placed on TCR beta sequences and their occurrence across donors. Genome-wide SNP genotypes for about three fifths of the roughly 700 donors were used in a later genetic analysis, which treated that subset as a discovery cohort. To decide whether each TCR beta V gene segment behaved as functional or pseudogenic, an earlier analysis of fewer than 750 of the donors relied on high-throughput TCR beta sequencing. An early release that covered about 600 HLA-typed donors contained approximately 300 gigabases of sequencing data and approximately 85 million unique TCR sequences. Class I and class II HLA loci were covered by the typing at four-digit resolution. Because of strong linkage in the cohort, roughly five DR-DQ haplotypes were treated as single units for association and clustering. What the research found in general, with its limitations: Compared with the 666-donor mean, donors in an Asian-associated ancestry cluster had fewer N-insertions in productive TCRs, according to a later genetic analysis. In a later analysis, HLA-associated TCR beta chains showed more clonal expansion and lower generation probabilities than non-associated chains that were equally common. Three of the identified cytomegalovirus-associated TCR beta chains were confirmed in vitro to be specific for cytomegalovirus antigens. It was suggested by the authors that the approach could potentially be generalized to other disease states and immunological phenotypes. In this cohort, only TCR beta chains were sequenced, and detectable features were limited by the absence of alpha or paired-chain data. In a later analysis, the rate of TCR association differed among HLA loci, with DRB1 alleles having the most associated TCRs and HLA-C alleles having the fewest. Several of the top co-occurrence clusters appeared to be linked to parvovirus B19, influenza, CMV and Epstein-Barr virus, according to a later analysis. Most TCR sequences were seen in very few donors, while some public TCRs were found in many individuals. V-gene and J-gene trimming of TCR beta chains was associated with a missense DCLRE1C variant in a later genetic analysis, and the association was replicated in an independent cohort. A total of fewer than 200 TCR beta chains were listed by the study as associated with cytomegalovirus. A further reported finding was that TCR beta sequences accurately predicted the HLA-A and HLA-B alleles for most subjects in the first cohort. Over 15 rarely observed V segments, including chromosome 9 orphons, were excluded from the earlier analysis of a few hundred of the donors because counts were too low. A cluster of highly shared sequence variants was judged likely to represent a technical artifact of the sequencing pipeline. According to a later analysis, most CMV-associated TCR beta chains appeared to be HLA-restricted, and the HLA associations seemed to be driven largely by CMV exposure. Correlated functional status among segregating V segments might reflect linkage disequilibrium, but an unknown experimental factor could not be ruled out. For the cohort, immune exposure information was limited to CMV serostatus. When HLA alleles, especially DR and DQ, strongly co-occurred, TCR associations were difficult to assign to individual alleles. An earlier analysis of several hundred of the donors showed that most TCR beta V segments appeared in productive rearrangements either about 87% or about 30% of the time, which broadly matched IMGT annotations. Some IMGT-functional V segments, including TRBV6-2 and TRBV6-3, could not be distinguished by the 87-base-pair reads and were therefore excluded. At a false discovery rate of 0.05, a later analysis linked 16,951 TCR beta sequences to specific HLA alleles. Because HLA typing was unavailable for some donors at each locus, only the typed subset was used in association tests. Sequencing depth was assumed to be roughly uniform across donors in the presence/absence analyses, though that assumption may not hold. The classifier was reported to diagnose cytomegalovirus status with high specificity and sensitivity in both the original cohort and the validation cohort.

The sample holds a few counts of this clone. Which antigen it targets is not known. No base quality information exists; no much larger clone differs at one position. CDR1 and CDR2 were assigned from the germline V gene as SGHVS and FQNEAQ. The junction shows trimming of 6 bases on V and 1 base on J, and the gene matches do not reach 5 bases of it. Including cysteine and phenylalanine, the CDR3 has 15 amino acids. CDR3 DNA is the only sequence kept; it has 45 bases, read in frame from the first base. The cohort comprised some 700 healthy bone marrow donors. Cohort members were all nominally healthy when sampled, although unrecorded immune exposures were likely present. The donor tested CMV seropositive, placing the donor among the 289 seropositive members of the cohort. A peripheral blood sample was collected from each donor, and TCR beta sequencing was performed on peripheral blood mononuclear cells. Genomic DNA was extracted from the blood cell samples with the Qiagen DNeasy Blood Extraction Kit.

The method behind the library was the immunoSEQ multiplex PCR assay. For the multiplex PCR, a mixture combining 60 forward primers for TCR Vbeta segments and 13 reverse primers for TCR Jbeta segments was used. The CDR3 region of rearranged TCR beta genes was amplified from genomic DNA with a multiplex PCR assay. On the Illumina HiSeq System, the amplified TCR beta libraries were sequenced as 87-base-pair reads. The study's own analysis went as follows. In a later analysis, tens of millions of unique TCR beta chains were counted across the 666 repertoires, and around 10 million of these chains were shared by at least two donors. To remove PCR and sequencing errors, raw reads were error-corrected and collapsed into unique sequences using a nearest-neighbor algorithm that merged closely related sequences. To assign V, D and J gene segments, CDR3 sequences were aligned to IMGT reference sequences. For a sequence to be retained, a match of at least six nucleotides was required to both a V gene segment and a J gene segment. A rearrangement counted as productive if the CDR3 had no stop codons and remained in frame with V and J, and every other rearrangement counted as non-productive. Following IMGT convention, CDR3 was defined as the stretch from the second conserved V-encoded cysteine up to the conserved J-encoded phenylalanine. Sequences without an unambiguous match to a single V gene segment were excluded from the earlier analysis of approximately 560 of the donors. An earlier analysis of some 500 of the donors classified V segments as functional when productive rearrangements were above 56.7% and as segregating when the standard deviation between donors was above 5%. A statistical classification framework was built for diagnosing cytomegalovirus status from the catalog of TCR beta chain sequences. In a later analysis, V and J genes were assigned by comparing TCR nucleotide sequences against IMGT/GENE-DB human TR gene sequences. Using the TCRdist pipeline, a later analysis assigned CDR3 sequences along with most-parsimonious VDJ recombination scenarios. A later analysis defined each TCR beta chain by its CDR3 amino acid sequence plus V-gene family, and excluded reads lacking a unique V-gene family. As a way to deal with suspected cross-contamination and a sequencing artifact, a later analysis dropped hundreds of nucleotide sequences that were highly shared and had low generation probability. In a later analysis, a clonal expansion index for each public chain was calculated from normalized within-repertoire ranks of inferred template counts. A later analysis computed generation probabilities with a VDJ recombination model fitted to out-of-frame rearrangements, and checked the results against IGoR. In a later analysis, hypergeometric tests were used to score TCR-TCR, TCR-HLA and TCR-CMV co-occurrence, with a repertoire-size bias correction applied to TCR pairs. False discovery rates were estimated in a later analysis by permuting HLA or CMV assignments 20 times. In a later analysis, co-occurring TCRs were grouped using DBSCAN, and TCRdist sequence similarity was added for clustering within HLA-allele-positive subsets. Repertoires with fewer than 30,000 or more than 120,000 public chains were left out of co-occurrence clustering, as were about 5 repertoires with anomalous nucleotide sharing. Imported from immuneACCESS, the table was reduced by TCRdb to in-frame sequences with V and J called. These copies leave out some clones; in studies compared against another copy, an unresolved V gene accounts for under half, and the cause of the remainder is not known. V and J calls plus clone size are reproduced from that table; the DNA served to infer D and trimming. The sample includes about 130,000 clones, with around 67% observed a single time. The ten most abundant clones make up approximately 2% of the sample.

This clonotype was sampled from a woman between 40 and 50 years old in good health and CMV-seropositive. The source material was PBMCs. The chain is made from TRBV7-8 and TRBJ1-4, with 7 bases matching TRBD1. The CDR3 reads CASRLTGVTNEKLFF. The nucleotide sequence reads as follows: TGTGCCAGCAGGTTAACAGGGGTAACTAATGAAAAACTGTTTTTT.